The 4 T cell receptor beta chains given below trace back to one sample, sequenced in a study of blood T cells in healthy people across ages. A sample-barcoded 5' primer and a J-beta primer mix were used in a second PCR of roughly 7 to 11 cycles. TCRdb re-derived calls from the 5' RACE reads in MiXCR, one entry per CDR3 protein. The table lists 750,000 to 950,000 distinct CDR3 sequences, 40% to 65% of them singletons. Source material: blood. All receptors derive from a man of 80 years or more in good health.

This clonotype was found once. The CDR3 loop reads CASSAGLRGDEQFF. The CDR3 bases are TGTGCCAGCAGCGCGGGCCTCAGGGGGGATGAGCAGTTCTTC. The gene calls are TRBV11-2 and TRBJ2-1; TRBD1 might be the D (7 bases). Germline V gene data show CDR1 as SGHAT and CDR2 as FQNNGV. Trimming took off 5 bases at V and 8 bases at J, with 16 bases between the two ends. The CDR3 consists of 14 residues.

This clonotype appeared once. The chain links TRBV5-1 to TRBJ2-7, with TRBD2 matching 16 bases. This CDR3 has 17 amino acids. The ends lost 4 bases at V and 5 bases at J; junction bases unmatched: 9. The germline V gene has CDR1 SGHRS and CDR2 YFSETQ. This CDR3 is CASSITGTSGRANEQYF. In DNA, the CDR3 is TGCGCCAGCAGCATTACCGGGACTAGCGGGAGGGCCAACGAGCAGTACTTC.

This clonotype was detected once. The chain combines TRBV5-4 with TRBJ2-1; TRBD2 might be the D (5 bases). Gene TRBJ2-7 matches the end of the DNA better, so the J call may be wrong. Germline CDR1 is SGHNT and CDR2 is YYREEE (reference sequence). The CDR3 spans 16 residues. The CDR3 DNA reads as TGTGCCAGCAGCTTGGAGGCGGGCCGGTCCTACAATGAGCAGTACTTC. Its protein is CASSLEAGRSYNEQYF.

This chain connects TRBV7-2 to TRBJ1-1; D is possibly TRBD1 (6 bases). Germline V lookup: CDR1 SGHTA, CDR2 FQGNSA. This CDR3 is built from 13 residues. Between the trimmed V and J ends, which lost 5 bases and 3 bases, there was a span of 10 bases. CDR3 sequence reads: CASSPGQYTEAFF. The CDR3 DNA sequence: TGTGCCAGCAGCCCAGGACAGTACACTGAAGCTTTCTTT.